Following are 27 T cell receptor beta chains from one sample sequenced in a study of cytomegalovirus exposure and HLA in healthy donors. Use of 60 Vbeta and 13 Jbeta primers characterized the PCR. Generated by immunoSEQ multiplex PCR, the TCRdb table keeps only in-frame clones and is missing some. The sample carries about 140,000 clones, roughly 80% recorded once. Sequencing was carried out using PBMCs. All receptors come from a man aged 40-55 years in good health and CMV-seropositive.

This clone was recorded once. The chain joins TRBV15 to TRBJ2-7; TRBD2 agrees at 8 bases. This CDR3 has 15 residues. V trimming: 1 base; J trimming: 2 bases; junction bases outside the gene matches: 4. Germline CDR1 reads LNHNV; CDR2 reads YYDKDF (reference sequence). The CDR3 loop reads CATSRAGGFTYEQYF. The CDR3, as DNA: TGTGCCACCAGCAGAGCGGGAGGGTTCACCTACGAGCAGTACTTC.

The gene calls are TRBV28 and TRBJ2-1, with D perhaps matching TRBD1 (5 bases). Germline CDR1 MDHEN, CDR2 SYDVKM. With 6 bases removed from V and 1 base from J, the gap between germline ends came to 13 bases. This CDR3 contains 15 residues. The CDR3 loop reads CASRSQGWSYNEQFF. The CDR3 nucleotides are TGTGCCAGCAGATCCCAGGGATGGTCCTACAATGAGCAGTTCTTC.

The CDR3 nucleotides are TGTGCCAGCAGTGCGGGGGGCCGGGGTGGAAAACTGTTTTTT. Protein sequence: CASSAGGRGGKLFF. The chain uses TRBV6-1 and TRBJ1-4; D may be TRBD1 (6 bases). V was clipped by 4 bases and J by 10 bases, with 16 bases between them. Germline assignment: CDR1 MNHNS and CDR2 SASEGT. The CDR3 loop spans 14 amino acids.

J is TRBJ2-1 and V is TRBV5-6; D gene unclear. V lost 1 base and J 7 bases, leaving 12 bases between the germline ends. The CDR3 is made up of 14 amino acids. In germline, CDR1 is SGHDT, CDR2 YYEEEE. The CDR3 loop reads CASSLWPLLNEQFF. Written as DNA, the CDR3 is TGTGCCAGCAGCTTGTGGCCCCTGTTAAATGAGCAGTTCTTC.

V and J are TRBV7-9 and TRBJ2-7; 7 bases map to TRBD1. The CDR3 consists of 15 residues. The germline V gene encodes CDR1 SEHNR and CDR2 FQNEAQ (reference sequence). V lost 5 bases to trimming and J lost 2 bases; unmatched junction nucleotides: 9. The CDR3 loop reads CASSRTGQITYEQYF. CDR3 bases: TGTGCCAGCAGCCGGACGGGACAGATTACCTACGAGCAGTACTTC.

This chain links TRBV11-2 with TRBJ1-1; a weak D match, TRBD1 (5 bases). The CDR3 has 13 residues. Trimming left V 5 bases short and J 4 bases short, with 11 bases between. Looked up from germline, CDR1 is SGHAT and CDR2 is FQNNGV. CDR3 in amino acids: CASSLWGGTEAFF. The CDR3 region has the DNA TGTGCCAGCAGCCTGTGGGGGGGCACTGAAGCTTTCTTT. Full variable domain (missing parts from reference TRBV11-2 and TRBJ1-1): EAGVAQSPRYKIIEKRQSVAFWCNPISGHATLYWYQQILGQGPKLLIQFQNNGVVDDSQLPKDRFSAERLKGVDSTLKIQPAKLEDSAVYLCASSLWGGTEAFFGQGTRLTVV.

In regard to this clone: Other DNA sequences of this sample code for an identical CDR3. The chain has TRBV10-3 and TRBJ2-3; TRBD2 matches 8 bases. The CDR3 covers 14 residues. The junction had 7 bases not matched to a gene; V was cut back by 11 bases and J by 0 bases. Germline CDR1 reads ENHRY; CDR2 reads SYGVKD. DNA for the CDR3: TGTGCCTATCGCGGCGGGGGGAGCACAGATACGCAGTATTTT. Its translation is CAYRGGGSTDTQYF.

The V call is TRBV7-7, the J call TRBJ2-5; maybe TRBD2 (6 bases). The CDR3 consists of 13 residues. Germline loops: CDR1 SSHAT, CDR2 FNYEAQ (reference sequence). V was cut by 1 base and J by 10 bases, with 13 bases left in between. The CDR3 nucleotides are TGTGCCAGCAGCTTAGAGTCCGGGAGTGGCCAGTACTTC. Its protein is CASSLESGSGQYF.

The chain combines TRBV14 with TRBJ1-2; no reliable D call. The CDR3 consists of 16 residues. V lost 5 bases and J lost 0, with 16 bases in between. Germline V gene lookup returns CDR1 SGHDN and CDR2 FVKESK. This CDR3 is CASSLIVGSSNYGYTF. CDR3 nucleotides: TGTGCCAGCAGCTTGATCGTTGGGAGCTCTAACTATGGCTACACCTTC.

Relative to its sample, this clone is medium-sized. The V and J genes are TRBV27 and TRBJ2-7, with D maybe TRBD2 (5 bases). The CDR3 is 14 residues long. CDR1 MNHEY and CDR2 SMNVEV come from the germline V gene (reference sequence). The V and J ends lost 2 bases and 2 bases respectively, with 10 bases between them. CDR3 sequence (DNA): TGTGCCAGCAGTTTAGGCCCCGGGGCCTACGAGCAGTACTTC. Its protein product is CASSLGPGAYEQYF.

V usage is TRBV4-3 and J usage is TRBJ1-1; possible D gene TRBD1, 6 bases. This CDR3 has 15 residues. V was pared by 4 bases and J by 1 base, with 13 bases between. Germline loops: CDR1 LGHNA, CDR2 YSLEER. CDR3 amino acids: CASSRRGGANTEAFF. The CDR3 nucleotides are TGCGCCAGCAGCCGCCGGGGGGGCGCGAACACTGAAGCTTTCTTT.

This chain joins TRBV7-9 and TRBJ2-1; TRBD2 is a possible D gene (6 bases). There are 16 residues in the CDR3. Trimming pared 0 bases from V and 2 bases from J, leaving 11 bases between. Germline V gene data show CDR1 as SEHNR and CDR2 as FQNEAQ (reference sequence). CDR3 region: CASSLAVGRTYNEQFF. The CDR3 region has the DNA TGTGCCAGCAGCTTAGCTGTCGGGAGAACCTACAATGAGCAGTTCTTC. Drawing the rest from reference TRBV7-9 and TRBJ2-1, the complete variable domain is DTGVSQNPRHKITKRGQNVTFRCDPISEHNRLYWYRQTLGQGPEFLTYFQNEAQLEKSRLLSDRFSAERPKGSFSTLEIQRTEQGDSAMYLCASSLAVGRTYNEQFFGPGTRLTVL.

This clone occurred once. The chain combines TRBV28 with TRBJ1-4; D is uncertain. V lost 5 bases and J lost 0, with 13 bases in between. CDR3 size: 16 residues. CDR1 is MDHEN and CDR2 is SYDVKM in the germline V gene. The CDR3: CASSLTGRPTNEKLFF. The CDR3 DNA reads as TGTGCCAGCAGTCTCACTGGGCGACCAACTAATGAAAAACTGTTTTTT. The entire variable domain, with the rest obtained from reference TRBV28 and TRBJ1-4, is as follows: DVKVTQSSRYLVKRTGEKVFLECVQDMDHENMFWYRQDPGLGLRLIYFSYDVKMKEKGDIPEGYSVSREKKERFSLILESASTNQTSMYLCASSLTGRPTNEKLFFGSGTQLSVL.

The chain links TRBV15 to TRBJ1-4, with no clear D. The CDR3 sequence is 16 residues long. Trimming removed 1 base from V and 0 bases from J, with 9 bases in between. Germline CDR1 is LNHNV and CDR2 is YYDKDF (reference sequence). CDR3 residues: CATSRVAGSTNEKLFF. In DNA, the CDR3 is TGTGCCACCAGCAGAGTTGCGGGATCAACTAATGAAAAACTGTTTTTT. The complete variable domain, with remaining parts taken from reference TRBV15 and TRBJ1-4, reads DAMVIQNPRYQVTQFGKPVTLSCSQTLNHNVMYWYQQKSSQAPKLLFHYYDKDFNNEADTPDNFQSRRPNTSFCFLDIRSPGLGDTAMYLCATSRVAGSTNEKLFFGSGTQLSVL.

The chain is built from TRBV7-9 and TRBJ2-1, with 11 bases lining up with TRBD2. The ends lost 11 bases at V and 7 bases at J; junction bases unmatched: 7. CDR3 length: 13 residues. Germline CDR1 SEHNR, CDR2 FQNEAQ (reference sequence). CDR3 DNA: TGTGCCGGTACTAGCGGGGGAGGTAATGAGCAGTTCTTC. This encodes CAGTSGGGNEQFF. The whole variable domain, filled in from reference TRBV7-9 and TRBJ2-1, reads DTGVSQNPRHKITKRGQNVTFRCDPISEHNRLYWYRQTLGQGPEFLTYFQNEAQLEKSRLLSDRFSAERPKGSFSTLEIQRTEQGDSAMYLCAGTSGGGNEQFFGPGTRLTVL.

The chain is built from TRBV11-3 and TRBJ2-7, with D unresolved. Trimming removed 1 base at V and 8 bases at J, with 9 bases between. This CDR3 is built from 12 residues. CDR1 SGHNT and CDR2 YENEEA come from the germline V gene. The CDR3 DNA sequence: TGTGCCAGCAGCTTAGGCGGAGACCAGCAGTACTTC. Amino acids: CASSLGGDQQYF.

The gene calls are TRBV5-4 and TRBJ2-3; the D is unclear. Germline CDR1 SGHNT, CDR2 YYREEE (reference sequence). There are 12 residues in the CDR3. Between the trimmed V and J ends, which lost 1 base and 2 bases, there was a span of 2 bases. The CDR3 DNA is TGTGCCAGCAGCTTGTACACAGATACGCAGTATTTT. Residues: CASSLYTDTQYF.

V and J are TRBV10-1 and TRBJ2-3; possibly TRBD2 for D (5 bases). V dropped 0 bases and J dropped 8 bases, with 9 bases sitting between them. The CDR3 loop spans 13 amino acids. Per germline, CDR1 WNHNN and CDR2 SYGVQD (reference sequence). The CDR3 coding sequence is TGCGCCAGCAGTGAGTCGCCCCGGGGTACGCAGTATTTT. This gives the protein CASSESPRGTQYF.

This rearrangement joins TRBV6-1 to TRBJ1-5; 10 bases align to TRBD1. Losses at the gene ends were 1 base for V and 3 bases for J; bases not matched to a gene: 6. CDR1 is MNHNS and CDR2 is SASEGT in the germline V gene. CDR3 size: 17 residues. As DNA, the CDR3 is TGTGCCAGCAGTGAAGGCGACGGGACAGGGGTCAATCAGCCCCAGCATTTT. Its translation is CASSEGDGTGVNQPQHF.

The gene calls are TRBV11-2 and TRBJ2-5, with 8 bases lining up with TRBD2. The end of the DNA fits TRBJ2-7 better, so the J call may be wrong. The germline CDR1 and CDR2 sequences are SGHAT and FQNNGV. CDR3 size: 14 residues. The CDR3 coding sequence is TGTGCCAGCAGCCCCGCGGGGGGAACCTACGAGCAGTACTTC. It yields the protein CASSPAGGTYEQYF.

The V and J genes are TRBV4-1 and TRBJ1-5, with 8 bases fitting TRBD1. The CDR3 has 15 amino acids. Germline lookup yields CDR1 MGHRA and CDR2 YSYEKL. Germline trimming cut 4 bases from V and 1 base from J; bases unmatched to any gene: 3. CDR3 DNA sequence: TGCGCCAGCAGCCCATGGACAGGGAGCAATCAGCCCCAGCATTTT. Translation gives CASSPWTGSNQPQHF.

The chain joins TRBV2 to TRBJ1-5; D unclear. The CDR3 spans 14 residues. Germline V lookup: CDR1 SNHLY, CDR2 FYNNEI. The V and J ends lost 3 bases and 0 bases respectively, with 6 bases between them. The CDR3 protein is CASSDRNSNQPQHF. CDR3 nucleotide sequence: TGTGCCAGCAGTGACAGGAATAGCAATCAGCCCCAGCATTTT.

This clone was seen just once. The V gene is TRBV19, the J gene TRBJ2-7; D perhaps matches TRBD1 (6 bases). V dropped 6 bases and J dropped 2 bases, with 14 bases sitting between them. The CDR3 is 14 amino acids. The germline V gene encodes CDR1 LNHDA and CDR2 SQIVND (reference sequence). CDR3 nucleotide sequence: TGTGCCAGTAGCCCGAGGACAGATCCCTACGAGCAGTACTTC. It specifies CASSPRTDPYEQYF.

V is TRBV9 and J is TRBJ1-6, with TRBD1 as a possible D gene (5 bases). Germline V gives CDR1 SGDLS, CDR2 YYNGEE. The CDR3 contains 15 residues. Trimming removed 2 bases at V and 3 bases at J, with 9 bases between. CDR3 amino acids: CASSVTDSYNSPLHF. The CDR3 bases are TGTGCCAGCAGCGTTACCGACAGCTATAATTCACCCCTCCACTTT.

This clone appeared a few times. V is TRBV5-1 and J is TRBJ1-3; D unclear. The CDR3 consists of 14 residues. V was pared by 0 bases and J by 4 bases, with 8 bases between. The V gene's germline CDR1 is SGHRS and CDR2 YFSETQ. DNA for the CDR3: TGCGCCAGCAGCTTGGGGGCACAGGGAAACACCATATATTTT. Amino acids: CASSLGAQGNTIYF.

The J gene is TRBJ1-4, the V gene TRBV2; 7 bases match TRBD1. The J segment lost 3 bases and the V segment lost 7 bases, leaving 8 bases of the junction unmatched. CDR3 length: 15 residues. CDR1 and CDR2 from the germline V gene are SNHLY and FYNNEI. For the CDR3, the DNA is TGTGCCAGCACCCAAGTCGGGACAGCTAATGAAAAACTGTTTTTT. Protein product: CASTQVGTANEKLFF.

The chain joins TRBV6-5 to TRBJ2-4; D perhaps matches TRBD2 (7 bases). Germline V gene lookup returns CDR1 MNHEY and CDR2 SVGAGI. Trimming took 8 bases from V and 5 from J, leaving 16 bases between them. This CDR3 region has 14 residues. The CDR3 region is CASRGAGFQNIQYF. CDR3 in DNA: TGTGCCAGCCGGGGGGCGGGGTTCCAAAACATTCAGTACTTC.